Presented here are 23 T cell receptor beta chains from one specimen sequenced in a study of control samples from healthy donors and cancer patients. Generated by immunoSEQ multiplex PCR, the TCRdb table keeps only in-frame clones and is missing some. The data contain about 86,000 clones, approximately 93% of them singletons. Sample: blood. Receptors were obtained from a woman in her thirties in good health.

The CDR3 DNA sequence: TGTGCCAGCAGTCCCCAGGGTTTGAGCTACACCTTC. Translation: CASSPQGLSYTF. The chain has TRBV2 and TRBJ1-2; D might be TRBD1 (5 bases). From germline, CDR1 is SNHLY and CDR2 FYNNEI. This CDR3 is 12 amino acids long. Trimming took 5 bases from V and 9 from J, leaving 13 bases between them.

This chain joins TRBV28 and TRBJ1-1; D is possibly TRBD1 (5 bases). The V gene lost 4 bases and the J gene lost 9 bases, with 15 bases spanning the gap. This CDR3 is 13 amino acids long. Germline assignment: CDR1 MDHEN and CDR2 SYDVKM. CDR3 residues: CASSSTDRQKAFF. CDR3 DNA sequence: TGTGCCAGCAGTTCCACGGACCGACAGAAAGCTTTCTTT.

The rearrangement uses TRBV6-1 and TRBJ2-3; 10 positions match TRBD2. Germline loops: CDR1 MNHNS, CDR2 SASEGT. The CDR3 consists of 15 residues. The V and J ends lost 3 bases and 3 bases, in that order; junction bases with no gene match: 3. In DNA form, the CDR3 reads TGTGCCAGCAGTGATCCAGCGGGGGGGACAGATACGCAGTATTTT. This codes for CASSDPAGGTDTQYF.

The rearrangement joins TRBV27 to TRBJ1-6; the D gene is possibly TRBD1 (5 bases). V was shortened by 5 bases and J by 8 bases, with 13 bases between the two germline ends. The V gene's germline CDR1 is MNHEY and CDR2 SMNVEV (reference sequence). The CDR3 contains 14 residues. CDR3 coding DNA: TGTGCCAGCAGTAACCGGGTCAGGGATTCACCCCTCCACTTT. Its protein product is CASSNRVRDSPLHF.

The rearrangement uses TRBV9 and TRBJ2-3; D gene ambiguous. Germline-derived CDR1 and CDR2 are SGDLS and YYNGEE. This CDR3 region has 14 residues. The V end was cut by 0 bases, the J end by 6 bases, with 11 bases between. CDR3 sequence reads: CASSVARYTDTQYF. For the CDR3, the DNA is TGTGCCAGCAGCGTAGCCAGATACACGGATACGCAGTATTTT.

V usage is TRBV6-5 and J usage is TRBJ2-7; weak D call: TRBD1 (6 bases). The V end lost 0 bases, the J end lost 2 bases, and 11 bases lay between the germline ends. Germline assignment: CDR1 MNHEY and CDR2 SVGAGI. This CDR3 is 15 amino acids long. The CDR3 nucleotides read TGTGCCAGCAGTTACTCGACAGGCGACGCCTACGAGCAGTACTTC. Its protein product is CASSYSTGDAYEQYF.

The gene calls are TRBV5-1 and TRBJ2-5; 9 bases are a match to TRBD2. The junction had 7 bases not matched to a gene; V was cut back by 5 bases and J by 2 bases. CDR1 is SGHRS and CDR2 is YFSETQ in the germline V gene. This CDR3 has 15 amino acids. CDR3 bases: TGCGCCAGCAGTAGAACTAGCGGGCTTCAAGAGACCCAGTACTTC. This codes for CASSRTSGLQETQYF. Supplemented by reference TRBV5-1 and TRBJ2-5, the full variable domain reads KAGVTQTPRYLIKTRGQQVTLSCSPISGHRSVSWYQQTPGQGLQFLFEYFSETQRNKGNFPGRFSGRQFSNSRSEMNVSTLELGDSALYLCASSRTSGLQETQYFGPGTRLLVL.

The CDR3 loop reads CASILLGGGEQYF. DNA for the CDR3: TGTGCCAGTATCCTTTTGGGGGGTGGCGAGCAGTACTTC. This sequence joins TRBV9 and TRBJ2-7, with D possibly TRBD2 on 6 matching bases. Germline V gene data show CDR1 as SGDLS and CDR2 as YYNGEE. Trimming pared 8 bases from V and 6 bases from J, leaving 18 bases between. This CDR3 has 13 amino acids.

This clone has a single count. The CDR3 sequence: CATSKSLGGSHSGNTIYF. CDR3 nucleotides: TGTGCCACCAGCAAATCTCTCGGGGGTAGTCACTCTGGAAACACCATATATTTT. This chain connects TRBV15 to TRBJ1-3, with a tentative D call TRBD1 (5 bases). The germline V gene has CDR1 LNHNV and CDR2 YYDKDF (reference sequence). The CDR3 has 18 residues. V lost 4 bases to trimming and J lost 0 bases, with 19 bases between them.

The CDR3 protein is CASSGDSAATEAFF. The CDR3 DNA reads TGCGCCAGCAGCGGAGACAGTGCCGCCACTGAAGCTTTCTTT. This chain links TRBV5-1 with TRBJ1-1; a possible D gene is TRBD1 (5 bases). Germline V gene data show CDR1 as SGHRS and CDR2 as YFSETQ. This CDR3 is 14 amino acids long. V was clipped by 4 bases and J by 4 bases, with 14 bases between them. Full variable domain (missing parts from reference TRBV5-1 and TRBJ1-1): KAGVTQTPRYLIKTRGQQVTLSCSPISGHRSVSWYQQTPGQGLQFLFEYFSETQRNKGNFPGRFSGRQFSNSRSEMNVSTLELGDSALYLCASSGDSAATEAFFGQGTRLTVV.

The gene calls are TRBV6-2 or TRBV6-3 and TRBJ1-3; 7 nucleotides line up with TRBD1. The V gene end was trimmed by 3 bases and the J gene end by 2 bases; junction bases not matched to a gene: 4. The CDR3 loop spans 15 amino acids. Germline assignment: CDR1 MNHEY and CDR2 SVGEGT. CDR3 in amino acids: CASSYTGDPGNTIYF. For the CDR3, the DNA is TGTGCCAGCAGTTATACAGGGGACCCTGGAAACACCATATATTTT.

V and J are TRBV5-1 and TRBJ1-1; no reliable D call. This CDR3 is 14 amino acids long. V was pared by 0 bases and J by 4 bases, with 10 bases between. In germline, CDR1 is SGHRS, CDR2 YFSETQ. CDR3 DNA sequence: TGCGCCAGCAGCTTGGGGGTAGCAGCCACTGAAGCTTTCTTT. It is translated as CASSLGVAATEAFF.

The chain uses TRBV5-1 and TRBJ2-7; TRBD1 agrees at 11 bases. Per the germline V gene, CDR1 is SGHRS and CDR2 is YFSETQ. This CDR3 is built from 14 residues. V gave up 3 bases and J gave up 3 bases; unmatched junction bases: 2. For the CDR3, the DNA is TGCGCCAGCAGCTGGGACAGGGGGAACTACGAGCAGTACTTC. It translates to CASSWDRGNYEQYF.

The chain uses TRBV5-1 and TRBJ2-5; D possibly corresponds to TRBD1 (5 bases). There are 14 residues in the CDR3. Deletions cut 0 bases from V and 5 bases from J, with 11 bases between. The germline V gene encodes CDR1 SGHRS and CDR2 YFSETQ. The CDR3 coding sequence is TGCGCCAGCAGCTTGGCCCCACAGGAGGAGACCCAGTACTTC. Translating it yields CASSLAPQEETQYF.

V is TRBV18 and J is TRBJ2-7; unclear D gene. Germline assignment: CDR1 KGHSH and CDR2 LQKENI. Trimming cost V 3 bases and J 3 bases, with 6 bases left between them. The length of the CDR3 is 12 residues. CDR3 in amino acids: CASSPGGYEQYF. The CDR3 DNA follows: TGTGCCAGCTCACCCGGCGGCTACGAGCAGTACTTC.

This clone was detected only once. The V call is TRBV6-2 or TRBV6-3, the J call TRBJ2-3; D is perhaps TRBD1 (6 bases). Germline CDR1 is MNHEY and CDR2 is SVGEGT. The V end lost 0 bases, the J end lost 9 bases, and 10 bases lay between the germline ends. This CDR3 has 13 residues. The CDR3 reads CASSYSTGPTQYF. CDR3 in DNA: TGTGCCAGCAGTTACTCTACAGGGCCCACGCAGTATTTT.

The chain employs TRBV19 and TRBJ1-2; 7 bases match TRBD1. Losses at the gene ends were 4 bases for V and 2 bases for J; bases not matched to a gene: 7. The CDR3 totals 15 residues. The germline gives CDR1 LNHDA, CDR2 SQIVND (reference sequence). In DNA, the CDR3 is TGTGCCAGTAGTAACCACGGGACAGCGAACTATGGCTACACCTTC. The encoded protein is CASSNHGTANYGYTF.

The J gene is TRBJ1-1, the V gene TRBV10-3, with D possibly being TRBD1 (6 bases). The ends were cut back, 3 bases at V and 5 bases at J, with 13 bases in the middle. There are 14 residues in the CDR3. Per germline, CDR1 ENHRY and CDR2 SYGVKD. The CDR3 protein is CAISEEGGVTEAFF. The CDR3 DNA reads as TGTGCCATCAGTGAAGAAGGGGGTGTAACTGAAGCTTTCTTT.

The rearrangement links TRBV9 to TRBJ2-7; TRBD1 agrees at 7 bases. This CDR3 spans 13 amino acids. J was trimmed by 6 bases and V by 4 bases; bases with no gene match: 7. Germline CDR1 and CDR2: SGDLS and YYNGEE. CDR3 amino acids: CASSRETGLEQYF. Here the CDR3 DNA reads TGTGCCAGCAGCAGAGAGACAGGGCTCGAGCAGTACTTC. The full variable domain, rest sourced from reference TRBV9 and TRBJ2-7, is DSGVTQTPKHLITATGQRVTLRCSPRSGDLSVYWYQQSLDQGLQFLIQYYNGEERAKGNILERFSAQQFPDLHSELNLSSLELGDSALYFCASSRETGLEQYFGPGTRLTVT.

The V and J genes are TRBV5-1 and TRBJ2-2, with TRBD1 matching over 8 bases. The CDR3 sequence is 16 residues long. The ends lost 4 bases at V and 1 base at J; junction bases unmatched: 6. Germline V gene data show CDR1 as SGHRS and CDR2 as YFSETQ. The CDR3 sequence is CASSLGQAQNTGELFF. The CDR3 DNA sequence: TGCGCCAGCAGCCTGGGACAGGCGCAGAACACCGGGGAGCTGTTTTTT.

V is TRBV28 and J is TRBJ1-2; D is undetermined. Trimming left V 6 bases short and J 4 bases short, with 9 bases between. The V gene's germline CDR1 is MDHEN and CDR2 SYDVKM. The CDR3 loop spans 12 amino acids. The CDR3 spells CASSAEFYGYTF. The CDR3 DNA sequence: TGTGCCAGCAGCGCTGAGTTCTATGGCTACACCTTC.

This chain connects TRBV15 to TRBJ1-3; no clear D. Germline V gives CDR1 LNHNV, CDR2 YYDKDF (reference sequence). This CDR3 spans 13 amino acids. V lost 0 bases to trimming and J lost 4 bases, with 4 bases between them. The CDR3 spells CATSRDRGNTIYF. DNA of the CDR3: TGTGCCACCAGCAGAGACAGAGGAAACACCATATATTTT.

This clone was seen once. The chain carries TRBV5-6 and TRBJ2-5; D not resolved. CDR3 length: 11 amino acids. The germline CDR1 and CDR2 sequences are SGHDT and YYEEEE. Trimming took off 0 bases at V and 7 bases at J, with 4 bases between the two ends. The CDR3 nucleotides read TGTGCCAGCAGCTTGGTAGGGACCCAGTACTTC. Its protein product is CASSLVGTQYF.